Reported below is one TCR beta chain. The antigen remains unidentified. In germline, CDR1 is SEHNR, CDR2 FQNEAQ (reference sequence). This CDR3 is built from 13 residues. The V gene lost 6 bases and the J gene lost 0 bases, with 8 bases spanning the gap. This entry comes from a study of beta chain features in type 1 diabetes. The overall study: Healthy donors and patients showed comparable age, gender and cell yields.

About 120 mL of blood, on average, came from one heparinised draw per donor. Expressed TCRB transcripts were sequenced because the isolated RNA had all been reverse transcribed beforehand. Read counts averaged roughly 4 million for samples of naive, central memory and regulatory T cells. Produced via immunoSEQ multiplex PCR; TCRdb's table is partial and in-frame only. The sample shows around 300,000 clones, 8% to 13% of them seen only once. General study results and limits: In all four CD4+ subsets, TCRB CDR3 length was significantly, moderately reduced in type 1 diabetes.

Sequencing was performed on naive CD4+ T cells from blood. The gene calls are TRBV7-9 and TRBJ1-1, with D uncertain. This TCR derives from a woman in her thirties in good health. This chain's CDR3 is CASRSTVNTEAFF. The CDR3 nucleotides are TGTGCCAGCAGGTCTACAGTGAACACTGAAGCTTTCTTT.